This is a list of T cell receptor beta chains from one sample in a study of T cell responses to AZD1222 COVID-19 vaccine. Clones were read by immunoSEQ multiplex PCR, and TCRdb kept only the in-frame ones, dropping some. The sample holds about 130,000 clones, 88% seen once. The specimen comprised peripheral blood, sampled on day 0 of AZD1222 vaccination. The receptor set was obtained from an adult in good health. Both conserved end residues are part of each CDR3. The order of the fields is J gene, CDR3 length, V gene, D gene, clone size, CDR3 DNA, CDR3 protein. D genes are given only for firm matches. Clone size appears in some rows only: once, few, many, or a class for an expanded clone.

TRBJ2-7,14,TRBV6-4,TRBD2,-,TGTGCCAGCAGTGTCGAGCGGGGCCACTACGAGCAGTACTTC,CASSVERGHYEQYF
TRBJ1-4,14,TRBV29-1,TRBD1,-,TGCAGCGTATTGACCGGGACAGGTACCGAAAAACTGTTTTTT,CSVLTGTGTEKLFF
TRBJ2-5,14,TRBV9,-,-,TGTGCCAGCATGCGGGGGCCCTCAGGGGAGACCCAGTACTTC,CASMRGPSGETQYF
TRBJ1-2,14,TRBV10-1,TRBD1,-,TGCGCCAGCAGTGAGGGGACAGGGGGCTATGGCTACACCTTC,CASSEGTGGYGYTF
TRBJ1-2,12,TRBV4-1,-,-,TGCGCCAGCAGCCAAGATGGAGCGGGCTACACCTTC,CASSQDGAGYTF
TRBJ2-3,13,TRBV27,-,-,TGTGCCAGCAGGGGGAGTAGCACAGATACGCAGTATTTT,CASRGSSTDTQYF
TRBJ2-1,14,TRBV11-3,TRBD2,once,TGTGCCAGCAGCCCTAGCGGGGGGGACAATGAGCAGTTCTTC,CASSPSGGDNEQFF
TRBJ1-4,15,TRBV6-2/TRBV6-3,-,-,TGTGCCAGCAGTACCGGACAGAGGGGGAATGAAAAACTGTTTTTT,CASSTGQRGNEKLFF
TRBJ2-1,16,TRBV5-1,TRBD2,-,TGCGCCAGCAGTCGTATTTCCGGGACTAGCGGTAATGAGCAGTTCTTC,CASSRISGTSGNEQFF
TRBJ2-2,16,TRBV5-4,-,-,TGTGCCAGCAGGGACCGGTCAGGCGCGAACACCGGGGAGCTGTTTTTT,CASRDRSGANTGELFF
TRBJ2-1,16,TRBV27,TRBD2,-,TGTGCCAGCAGCTTCCCGCCCGGACTAGCGCGCGGTGAGCAGTTCTTC,CASSFPPGLARGEQFF
TRBJ1-6,18,TRBV7-2,TRBD1,-,TGTGCCAGCAGCTCCACTGGAGGGGGCGCTAACTATAATTCACCCCTCCACTTT,CASSSTGGGANYNSPLHF
TRBJ1-3,15,TRBV19,-,-,TGTGCCAGTAGTATCCCCGGGACGCTCGGAAACACCATATATTTT,CASSIPGTLGNTIYF
TRBJ1-4,14,TRBV9,TRBD1,-,TGTGCCAGCAGCAAGGGACAGGGGCATGAAAAACTGTTTTTT,CASSKGQGHEKLFF
TRBJ2-3,16,TRBV4-3,TRBD1,-,TGCGCCAGCAGCCAGAGAACAGGGGGAAACACAGATACGCAGTATTTT,CASSQRTGGNTDTQYF
TRBJ1-5,12,TRBV5-6,-,-,TGTGCCAGCAGCTTTCCAGGTCAGCCCCAGCATTTT,CASSFPGQPQHF
TRBJ2-1,15,TRBV6-2/TRBV6-3,TRBD2,-,TGTGCCAGCAGCCCAGCGGGAGGGCCCCACAATGAGCAGTTCTTC,CASSPAGGPHNEQFF
TRBJ1-5,14,TRBV24-1,-,-,TGTGCCACCAGTGATAGGCACAAGGCTCAGCCCCAGCATTTT,CATSDRHKAQPQHF
TRBJ1-1,14,TRBV24-1,-,-,TGTGCCACCAGCCCAGGGGACAAGAACACTGAAGCTTTCTTT,CATSPGDKNTEAFF
TRBJ1-5,16,TRBV19,-,once,TGTGCCAGTAGTATAGCGAACAGGAAAGGCAATCAGCCCCAGCATTTT,CASSIANRKGNQPQHF
TRBJ2-1,16,TRBV7-9,TRBD2,-,TGTGCCAGCAGCCCCTTTAGCGGGAGAGGGTACAATGAGCAGTTCTTC,CASSPFSGRGYNEQFF
TRBJ2-1,15,TRBV6-5,TRBD2,-,TGTGCCAGCAGTTACAGCCTAGCGGGAGATAATGAGCAGTTCTTC,CASSYSLAGDNEQFF
TRBJ1-3,15,TRBV19,-,-,TGTGCCAGTAGTGTGGGACAACTCTCTGGAAACACCATATATTTT,CASSVGQLSGNTIYF
TRBJ1-2,13,TRBV6-2/TRBV6-3,-,-,TGTGCCAGCAGTGCGGACGGGAACTATGGCTACACCTTC,CASSADGNYGYTF
TRBJ2-3,14,TRBV7-3,-,-,TGTGCCAGCAGCTTTGTAGGGCTAACAGATACGCAGTATTTT,CASSFVGLTDTQYF
TRBJ1-5,13,TRBV18,-,-,TGTGCCAGCTCACCAGGGGAGTCTCAGCCCCAGCATTTT,CASSPGESQPQHF
TRBJ2-7,16,TRBV7-9,TRBD1,-,TGTGCCAGCAGCTTAACGACAGGGCCCCGGCTCTATGAGCAGTACTTC,CASSLTTGPRLYEQYF
TRBJ2-5,15,TRBV11-2,-,-,TGTGCCAGCAGCTCGGGCCGGGAGTACCAAGAGACCCAGTACTTC,CASSSGREYQETQYF
TRBJ1-5,14,TRBV5-4,-,few,TGTGCCAGCAGCGTCAGGGGCAGCTATCAGCCCCAGCATTTT,CASSVRGSYQPQHF
TRBJ2-2,14,TRBV5-1,-,-,TGCGCCGGCCGATCGGGGGAGTGGGCCGGGGAGCTGTTTTTT,CAGRSGEWAGELFF
TRBJ2-5,15,TRBV7-9,TRBD2,-,TGTGCCGCTGGGGGCGCTAGCGGGGCCCAAGAGACCCAGTACTTC,CAAGGASGAQETQYF
TRBJ2-5,17,TRBV21-1,-,-,TGTGCCAGCAGCAAAGCTCCACGGTTTGGGACCCAAGAGACCCAGTACTTC,CASSKAPRFGTQETQYF
TRBJ2-7,15,TRBV27,-,-,TGTGCCAGCAGTTTATCGGGGGGACGGACCTACGAGCAGTACTTC,CASSLSGGRTYEQYF
TRBJ2-5,13,TRBV6-6,TRBD2,-,TGTGCCACCCAGCGGGACCCACAAGAGACCCAGTACTTC,CATQRDPQETQYF
TRBJ1-3,18,TRBV25-1,-,few,TGTGCCAGCAGTGAATATGGGGGCTCCTCTCTCTCTGGAAACACCATATATTTT,CASSEYGGSSLSGNTIYF
TRBJ1-5,15,TRBV6-2/TRBV6-3,-,-,TGTGCCAGCAGTGATACAGGATTTAGCAATCAGCCCCAGCATTTT,CASSDTGFSNQPQHF
TRBJ1-2,14,TRBV7-8,-,once,TGTGCCAGCAGCTTAGATGGACAAAGGCATGGCTACACCTTC,CASSLDGQRHGYTF
TRBJ1-4,13,TRBV2,-,once,TGTGCCAGCAGCGAAAGGAGCAGTGAAAAACTGTTTTTT,CASSERSSEKLFF
TRBJ2-7,14,TRBV6-5,TRBD1,once,TGTGCCAGCAGGTGGGGGACAGTCTCCTACGAGCAGTACTTC,CASRWGTVSYEQYF
TRBJ2-1,13,TRBV20-1,-,-,TGCAGTGCTAGTACGGCGGACTACAATGAGCAGTTCTTC,CSASTADYNEQFF
TRBJ2-2,17,TRBV9,TRBD2,-,TGTGCCAGCAGCGTAGCTAGCGGGAAAGTGGTCACCGGGGAGCTGTTTTTT,CASSVASGKVVTGELFF
TRBJ2-6,19,TRBV7-6,-,-,TGTGCCAGCAGCTTAGTTTATCGAGGCCGCAGATCTGGGGCCAACGTCCTGACTTTC,CASSLVYRGRRSGANVLTF
TRBJ1-1,13,TRBV6-1,-,once,TGTGCCAGCAGGGAAGGGGAAATAACTGAAGCTTTCTTT,CASREGEITEAFF
TRBJ1-2,10,TRBV29-1,-,-,TGCAGCGTTGCGCCTGATGGCTACACCTTC,CSVAPDGYTF
TRBJ2-7,12,TRBV7-2,-,-,TGTGCCAGCAGCCGGGTGGCCTACGAGCAGTACTTC,CASSRVAYEQYF
TRBJ1-1,12,TRBV2,-,-,TGTGCCAGCAGGCCTGAGGGCGCTGAAGCTTTCTTT,CASRPEGAEAFF
TRBJ1-6,16,TRBV7-9,-,-,TGTGCCAGCAGCTCCGGACAGTTTTCCTATAATTCACCCCTCCACTTT,CASSSGQFSYNSPLHF
TRBJ2-5,18,TRBV7-3,TRBD2,-,TGTGCCAGCAGCTCCCCGGGACTAGCGGGAGGAATCCAAGAGACCCAGTACTTC,CASSSPGLAGGIQETQYF
TRBJ2-1,13,TRBV19,TRBD2,-,TGTGCCAGTAGTTGGACTAGCGGGGGGGCTGGGTTCTTC,CASSWTSGGAGFF
TRBJ2-2,13,TRBV27,-,-,TGTGCCAGCAGCCCCTCCAGGGCAAGGGAGCTGTTTTTT,CASSPSRARELFF
TRBJ1-4,14,TRBV19,-,-,TGTGCCAGTAGGGTCGGGACCTCCACTGAAAAACTGTTTTTT,CASRVGTSTEKLFF